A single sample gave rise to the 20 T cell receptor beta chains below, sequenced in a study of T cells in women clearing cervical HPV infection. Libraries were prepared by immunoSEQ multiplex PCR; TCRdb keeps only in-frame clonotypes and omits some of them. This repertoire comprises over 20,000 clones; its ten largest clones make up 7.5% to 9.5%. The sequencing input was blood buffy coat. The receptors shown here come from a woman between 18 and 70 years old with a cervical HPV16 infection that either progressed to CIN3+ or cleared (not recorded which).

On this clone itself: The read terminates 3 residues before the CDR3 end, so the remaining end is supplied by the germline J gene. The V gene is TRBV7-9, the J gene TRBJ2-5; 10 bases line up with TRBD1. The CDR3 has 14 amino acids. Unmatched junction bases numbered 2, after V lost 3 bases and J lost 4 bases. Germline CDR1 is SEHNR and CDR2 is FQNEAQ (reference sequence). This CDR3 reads CASSLGQGLETQYF. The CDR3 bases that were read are TGTGCCAGCAGCTTGGGACAGGGGCTAGAGACC.

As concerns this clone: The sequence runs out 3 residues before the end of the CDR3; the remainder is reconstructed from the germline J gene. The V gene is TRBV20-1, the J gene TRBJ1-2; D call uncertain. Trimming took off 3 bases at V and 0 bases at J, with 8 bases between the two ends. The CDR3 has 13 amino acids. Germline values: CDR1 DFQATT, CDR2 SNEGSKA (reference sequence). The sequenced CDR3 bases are TGCAGTGCTAGTATCCCAGCTAACTATGGC. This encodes CSASIPANYG. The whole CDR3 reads CSASIPANYGYTF.

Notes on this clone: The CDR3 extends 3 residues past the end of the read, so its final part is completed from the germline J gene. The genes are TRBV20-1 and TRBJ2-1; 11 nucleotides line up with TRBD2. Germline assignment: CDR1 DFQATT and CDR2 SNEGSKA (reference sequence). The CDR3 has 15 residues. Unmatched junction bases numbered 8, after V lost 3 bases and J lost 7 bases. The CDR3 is CSARLLAGVLNEQFF. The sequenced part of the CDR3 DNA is TGCAGTGCTAGGTTACTAGCGGGAGTTCTAAATGAG.

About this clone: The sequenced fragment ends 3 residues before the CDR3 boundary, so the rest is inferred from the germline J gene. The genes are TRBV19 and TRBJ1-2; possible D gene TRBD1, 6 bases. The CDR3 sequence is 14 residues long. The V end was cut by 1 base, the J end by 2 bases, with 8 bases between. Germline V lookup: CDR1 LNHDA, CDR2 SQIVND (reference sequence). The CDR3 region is CASSIVGQNYGYTF. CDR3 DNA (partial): TGTGCCAGTAGTATAGTGGGACAAAACTATGGC.

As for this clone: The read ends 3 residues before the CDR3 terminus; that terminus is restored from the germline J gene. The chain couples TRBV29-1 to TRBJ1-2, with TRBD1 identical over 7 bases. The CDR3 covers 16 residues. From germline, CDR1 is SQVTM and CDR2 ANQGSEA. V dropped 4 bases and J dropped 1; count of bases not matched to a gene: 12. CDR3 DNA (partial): TGCAGCGTTGTCGGGAACACAGGGGTTAGTAACTATGGC. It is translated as CSVVGNTGVSNYG. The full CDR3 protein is CSVVGNTGVSNYGYTF.

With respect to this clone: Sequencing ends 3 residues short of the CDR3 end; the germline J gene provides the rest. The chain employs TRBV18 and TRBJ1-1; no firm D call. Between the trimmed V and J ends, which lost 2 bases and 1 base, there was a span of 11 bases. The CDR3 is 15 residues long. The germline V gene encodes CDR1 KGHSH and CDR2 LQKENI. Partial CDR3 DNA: TGTGCCAGCTCACCAACACCAGTAGCGAACACTGAA. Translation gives CASSPTPVANTE. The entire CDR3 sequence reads CASSPTPVANTEAFF.

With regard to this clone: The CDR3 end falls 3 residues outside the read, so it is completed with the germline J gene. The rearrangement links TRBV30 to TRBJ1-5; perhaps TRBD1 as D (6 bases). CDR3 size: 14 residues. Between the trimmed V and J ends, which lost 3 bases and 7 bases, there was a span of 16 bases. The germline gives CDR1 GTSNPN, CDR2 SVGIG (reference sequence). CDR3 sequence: CAWSGGGARQPQHF. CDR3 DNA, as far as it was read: TGTGCCTGGAGCGGGGGGGGCGCGAGACAGCCC. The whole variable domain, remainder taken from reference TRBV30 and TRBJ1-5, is SQTIHQWPATLVQPVGSPLSLECTVEGTSNPNLYWYRQAAGRGLQLLFYSVGIGQISSEVPQNLSASRPQDRQFILSSKKLLLSDSGFYLCAWSGGGARQPQHFGDGTRLSIL.

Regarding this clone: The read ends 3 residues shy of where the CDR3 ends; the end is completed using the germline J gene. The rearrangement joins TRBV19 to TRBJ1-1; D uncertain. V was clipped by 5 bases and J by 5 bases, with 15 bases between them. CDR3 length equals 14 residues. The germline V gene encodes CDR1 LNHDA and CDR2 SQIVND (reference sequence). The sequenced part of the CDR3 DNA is TGTGCCAGTAGTTCCCCCTACGGAGGGACTGAA. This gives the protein CASSSPYGGTE. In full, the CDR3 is CASSSPYGGTEAFF. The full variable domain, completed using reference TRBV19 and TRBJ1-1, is DGGITQSPKYLFRKEGQNVTLSCEQNLNHDAMYWYRQDPGQGLRLIYYSQIVNDFQKGDIAEGYSVSREKKESFPLTVTSAQKNPTAFYLCASSSPYGGTEAFFGQGTRLTVV.

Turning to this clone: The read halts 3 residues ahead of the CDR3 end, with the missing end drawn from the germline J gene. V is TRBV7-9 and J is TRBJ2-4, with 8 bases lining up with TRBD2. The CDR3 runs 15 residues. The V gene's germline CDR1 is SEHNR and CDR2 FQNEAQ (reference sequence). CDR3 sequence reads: CASSPIRGGNYGQYF. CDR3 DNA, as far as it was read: TGTGCCAGCAGCCCTATCCGCGGGGGGAACTATGGT.

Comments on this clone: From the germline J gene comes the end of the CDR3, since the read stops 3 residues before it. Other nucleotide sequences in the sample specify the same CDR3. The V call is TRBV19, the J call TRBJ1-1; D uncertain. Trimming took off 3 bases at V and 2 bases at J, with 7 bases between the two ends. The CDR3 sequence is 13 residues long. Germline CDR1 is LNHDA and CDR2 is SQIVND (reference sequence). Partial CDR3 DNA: TGTGCCAGTAGTATTTCAGGAAACACTGAA. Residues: CASSISGNTE. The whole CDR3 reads CASSISGNTEAFF.

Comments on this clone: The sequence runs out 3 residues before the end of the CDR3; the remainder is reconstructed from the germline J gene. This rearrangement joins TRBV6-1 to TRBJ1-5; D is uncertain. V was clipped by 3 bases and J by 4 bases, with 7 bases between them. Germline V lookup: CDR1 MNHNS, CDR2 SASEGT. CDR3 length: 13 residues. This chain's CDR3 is CASSETGNQPQHF. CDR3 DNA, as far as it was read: TGTGCCAGCAGTGAGACGGGGAATCAGCCC.

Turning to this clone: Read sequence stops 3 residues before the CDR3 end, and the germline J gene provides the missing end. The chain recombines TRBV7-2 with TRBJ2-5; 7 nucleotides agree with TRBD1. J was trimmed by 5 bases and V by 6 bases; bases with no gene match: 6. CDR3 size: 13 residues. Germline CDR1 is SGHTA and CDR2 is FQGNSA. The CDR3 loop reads CASRPGGMETQYF. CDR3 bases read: TGTGCCAGCAGACCAGGGGGAATGGAGACC.

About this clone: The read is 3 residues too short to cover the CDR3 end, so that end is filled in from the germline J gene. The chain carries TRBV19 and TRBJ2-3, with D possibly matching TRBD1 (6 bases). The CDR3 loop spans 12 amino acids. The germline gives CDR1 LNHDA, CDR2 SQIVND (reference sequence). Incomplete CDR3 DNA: TGTGCCAGTAGTTTACAGGGTAACACG. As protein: CASSLQGNT. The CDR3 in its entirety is CASSLQGNTQYF.

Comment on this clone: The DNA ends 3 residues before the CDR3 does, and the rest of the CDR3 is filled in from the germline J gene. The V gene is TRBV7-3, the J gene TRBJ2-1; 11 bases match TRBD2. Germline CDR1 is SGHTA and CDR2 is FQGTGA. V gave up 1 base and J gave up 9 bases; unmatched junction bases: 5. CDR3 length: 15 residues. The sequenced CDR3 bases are TGTGCCAGCAGCTTAAGAACTAGCGGGAGTACTGAG. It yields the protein CASSLRTSGSTE. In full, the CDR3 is CASSLRTSGSTEQFF.

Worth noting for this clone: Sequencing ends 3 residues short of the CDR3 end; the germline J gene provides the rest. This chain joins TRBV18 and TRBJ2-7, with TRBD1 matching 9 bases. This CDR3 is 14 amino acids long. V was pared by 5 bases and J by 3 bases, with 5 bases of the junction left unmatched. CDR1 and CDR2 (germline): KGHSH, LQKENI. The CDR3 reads CASSSGQGIYEQYF. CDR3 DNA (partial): TGTGCCAGCTCATCGGGACAGGGAATCTACGAG.

Incomplete CDR3 DNA: TGTGCCAGCAGCTCCACAGGGAACGAG. This sequence encodes CASSSTGNE. The full CDR3 protein is CASSSTGNEQYF. V is TRBV11-2 and J is TRBJ2-7, with D possibly matching TRBD1 (6 bases). The read terminates 3 residues ahead of where the CDR3 ends, so the germline J gene completes it. CDR1 SGHAT and CDR2 FQNNGV come from the germline V gene. The CDR3 extends over 12 amino acids. V lost 4 bases and J lost 5, with 9 bases in between. The full variable domain, rest sourced from reference TRBV11-2 and TRBJ2-7, is EAGVAQSPRYKIIEKRQSVAFWCNPISGHATLYWYQQILGQGPKLLIQFQNNGVVDDSQLPKDRFSAERLKGVDSTLKIQPAKLEDSAVYLCASSSTGNEQYFGPGTRLTVT.

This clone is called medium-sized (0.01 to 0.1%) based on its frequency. The covered CDR3 bases are TGTGCCAGCAGTTCCGTCTTTCTGGGTCAGGACAAAAACATT. Residues: CASSSVFLGQDKNI. The complete CDR3 reads CASSSVFLGQDKNIQYF. The V gene is TRBV6-2 or TRBV6-3, the J gene TRBJ2-4; D not resolved. Read sequence stops 3 residues before the CDR3 end, and the germline J gene provides the missing end. Trimming cost V 4 bases and J 3 bases, with 19 bases left between them. This CDR3 spans 17 amino acids. Germline CDR1 MNHEY, CDR2 SVGEGT.

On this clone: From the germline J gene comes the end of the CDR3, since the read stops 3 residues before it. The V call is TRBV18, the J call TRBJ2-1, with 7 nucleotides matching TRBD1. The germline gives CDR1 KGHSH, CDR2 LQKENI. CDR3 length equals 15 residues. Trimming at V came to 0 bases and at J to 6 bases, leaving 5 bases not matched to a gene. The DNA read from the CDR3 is TGTGCCAGCTCACCACCAGAGACAGGGCCCAATGAG. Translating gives CASSPPETGPNE. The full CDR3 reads CASSPPETGPNEQFF. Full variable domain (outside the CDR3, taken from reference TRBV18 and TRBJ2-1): NAGVMQNPRHLVRRRGQEARLRCSPMKGHSHVYWYRQLPEEGLKFMVYLQKENIIDESGMPKERFSAEFPKEGPSILRIQQVVRGDSAAYFCASSPPETGPNEQFFGPGTRLTVL.

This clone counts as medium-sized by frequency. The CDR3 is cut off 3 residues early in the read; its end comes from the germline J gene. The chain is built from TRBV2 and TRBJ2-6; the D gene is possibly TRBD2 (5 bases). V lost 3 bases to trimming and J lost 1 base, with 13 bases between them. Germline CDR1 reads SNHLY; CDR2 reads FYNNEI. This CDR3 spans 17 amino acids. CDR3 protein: CASSDQRRRSGANVLTF. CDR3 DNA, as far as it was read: TGTGCCAGCAGTGATCAGCGACGGAGGTCTGGGGCCAACGTC.

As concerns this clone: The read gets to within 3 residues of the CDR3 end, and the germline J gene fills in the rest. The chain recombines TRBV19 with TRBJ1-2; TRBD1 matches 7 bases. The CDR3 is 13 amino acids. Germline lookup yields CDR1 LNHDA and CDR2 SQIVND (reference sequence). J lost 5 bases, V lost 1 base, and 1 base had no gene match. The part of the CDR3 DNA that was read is TGTGCCAGTAGTATAGGCAGGGGGTATGGC. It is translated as CASSIGRGYG. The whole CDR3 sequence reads CASSIGRGYGYTF.